The entry that follows covers one T cell receptor beta chain sequence. The sample is drawn from a study of shared T cell receptors in the human thymus. Data came from immunoSEQ multiplex PCR; TCRdb stores just in-frame clones and leaves some out. The table has hundreds of thousands of clones, around 87% seen once; the top ten hold over 0.008%. CDR1 and CDR2 from the germline V gene are GTSNPN and SVGIG (reference sequence). The CDR3 length is 14 residues. J lost 8 bases, V lost 7 bases, and 10 bases had no gene match. The same specimen was also included in a second study, on human thymus T cells. That paper notes: Related research has reported that thymic repertoires overlap highly among unrelated individuals.

The origin of this receptor is a boy less than two years old with a congenital heart defect. Specimen: thymocytes. The genes are TRBV30 and TRBJ1-6; 8 nucleotides line up with TRBD1. The chain's CDR3 is CASHLTGEYSPLHF. The DNA for the CDR3 is TGTGCCTCCCATCTGACAGGGGAATATTCACCCCTCCACTTT.